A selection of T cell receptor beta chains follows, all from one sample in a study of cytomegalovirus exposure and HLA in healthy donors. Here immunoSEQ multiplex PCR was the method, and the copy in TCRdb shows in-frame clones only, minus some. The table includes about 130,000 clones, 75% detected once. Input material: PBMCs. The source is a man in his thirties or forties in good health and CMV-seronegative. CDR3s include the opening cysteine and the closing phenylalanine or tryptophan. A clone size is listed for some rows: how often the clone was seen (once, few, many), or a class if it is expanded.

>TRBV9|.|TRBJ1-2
CASSVVGTGFPNYGYTF
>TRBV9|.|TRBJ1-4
CASSVGGREGNEKLFF
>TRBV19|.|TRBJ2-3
CASSMDRGRDTQYF
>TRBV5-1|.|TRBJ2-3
CASSYRQGQADTQYF
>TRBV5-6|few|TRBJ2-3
CASSPGLAEDTQYF
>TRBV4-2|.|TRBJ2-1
CASSQVVLAIDNEQFF
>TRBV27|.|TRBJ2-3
CATRIERDTDTQYF
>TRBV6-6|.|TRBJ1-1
CASITTARNTEAFF
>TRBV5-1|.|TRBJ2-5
CASSTRLAFEETQYF
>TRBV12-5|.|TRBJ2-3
CASGLVGTGWGSCHSTDTQYF
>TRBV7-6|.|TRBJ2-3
CASSLEAGYSTDTQYF
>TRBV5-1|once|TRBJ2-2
CASSPGETSNTGELFF
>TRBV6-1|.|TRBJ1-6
CASRQGLSNSPLHF
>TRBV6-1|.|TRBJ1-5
CASGGTANQPQHF
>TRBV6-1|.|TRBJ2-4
CASSDQTGRGSKNIQYF
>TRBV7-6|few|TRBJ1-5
CASSPAGGSNQPQHF
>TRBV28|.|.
CASSSYNQGLAGGGYEQYF
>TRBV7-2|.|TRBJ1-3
CASSLDSGFQSGNTIYF
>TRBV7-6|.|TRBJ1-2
CASSPRPTGAYGYTF
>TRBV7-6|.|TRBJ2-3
CASSLGGQADTQYF
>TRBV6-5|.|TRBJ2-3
CASSYSASGGGNTQYF
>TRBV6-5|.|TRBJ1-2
CASSYSKVADGYTF
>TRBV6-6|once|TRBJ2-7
CASSSLAYEQYF
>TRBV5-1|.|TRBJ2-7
CASRRSGGASYEQYF
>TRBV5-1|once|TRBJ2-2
CASRIGTVNTGELFF
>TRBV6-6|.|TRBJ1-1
CASSYSSPEAFF
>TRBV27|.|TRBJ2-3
CASSLQFGGNTQYF
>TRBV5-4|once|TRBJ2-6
CASSSPKGRGANGLTF
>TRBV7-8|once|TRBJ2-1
CASSWDRGRNEQFF
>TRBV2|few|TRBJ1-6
CASSMDRASSYNSPLHF
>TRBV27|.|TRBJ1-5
CASSLSYGNQPQHF
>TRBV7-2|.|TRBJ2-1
CASSPVHRDRWNEQFF
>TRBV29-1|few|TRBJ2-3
CSVEYAGLSTDTQYF
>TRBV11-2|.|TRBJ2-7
CASSFAGVEQYF
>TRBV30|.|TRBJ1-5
CAWSYDLAVNQPQHF